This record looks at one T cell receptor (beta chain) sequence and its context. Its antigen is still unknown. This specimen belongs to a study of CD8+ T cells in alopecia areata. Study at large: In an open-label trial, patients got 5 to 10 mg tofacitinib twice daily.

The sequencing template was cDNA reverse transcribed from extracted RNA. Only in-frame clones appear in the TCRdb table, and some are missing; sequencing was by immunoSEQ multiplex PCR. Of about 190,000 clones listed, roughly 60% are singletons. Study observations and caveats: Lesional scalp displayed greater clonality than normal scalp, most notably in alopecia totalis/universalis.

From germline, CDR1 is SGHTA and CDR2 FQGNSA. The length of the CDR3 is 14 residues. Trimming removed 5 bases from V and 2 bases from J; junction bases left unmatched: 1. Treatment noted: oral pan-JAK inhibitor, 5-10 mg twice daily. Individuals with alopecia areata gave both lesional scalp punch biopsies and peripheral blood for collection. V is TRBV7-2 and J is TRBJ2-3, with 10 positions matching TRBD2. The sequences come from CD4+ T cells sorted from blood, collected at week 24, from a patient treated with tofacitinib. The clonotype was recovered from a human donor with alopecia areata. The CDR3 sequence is CASSGLAVTDTQYF. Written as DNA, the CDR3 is TGTGCCAGCAGCGGACTAGCGGTCACAGATACGCAGTATTTT.